This TCR beta chain was identified in a study of T-cell reconstitution after alpha-beta-depleted transplantation in children (dated by TCRdb to about 2016). For the wider study: T-cell immune reconstitution after TCRalphabeta/CD19-depleted allogeneic hematopoietic cell transplantation in children was quantitatively tracked in the study by means of TCR repertoire profiling. Study-wide conclusions, independent of this receptor: Over subsequent months, a decline in hyperexpanded clone frequencies was noted, and after one year, T-cell counts and TCRbeta diversity were mostly ascribed to newly produced T cells. The apparently early alphabetaT-cell count recovery about two months after transplant was reportedly dependent on only several hundred rapidly expanded clones derived from non-depleted graft cells. In some patients, the high TCRbeta diversity seen at day 60 was put down to recipient T cells and intrathymic progenitors that had survived conditioning.

A distance of 12 bases separates the germline ends of V and J, which lose 3 bases and 0 bases respectively. Inclusive of the bounding cysteine and phenylalanine, the CDR3 is 16 residues long. Only the CDR3 region is kept as DNA, spanning 48 bases read in frame from base 1. According to the germline V gene, CDR1 reads ENHRY and CDR2 reads SYGVKD. Receptors were amplified or captured by PCR. The sequencing machine was an Illumina HiSeq 2500. To normalize quantification of the TCRbeta repertoire, the TCR libraries were built with molecular barcoding that relied on unique molecular identifiers. TCRdb reworked the public reads: Q25 trimming with fastp, MiXCR clone assembly, productive beta chains retained. When rows share a CDR3 protein, they turn into one entry using the most common DNA and genes. The sample records around 140,000 distinct CDR3 sequences, about 8.8% of which are singletons. The ten largest make up roughly 20% of the sample.

This clonotype was seen at least ten times. Its antigen remains undetermined. Base-call qualities are not available, and no considerably larger clone is one nucleotide away. The sample's treatment or condition, from its label and the paper: allogeneic hematopoietic cell transplantation with graft depleted of TCRalphabeta T cells and CD19 B cells. The transplant recipients were children given TCRalphabeta/CD19-depleted allogeneic hematopoietic cell grafts. The rearrangement joined TRBV10-3 to TRBJ2-1, and possibly TRBD2, on 6 matching bases. The sequencing used PBMCs, mostly from graft donor cells, collected 180 days after TCRalphabeta/CD19-depleted stem cell transplant. The sequence came from a female patient aged 2-10 years who had a stem cell transplant for congenital amegakaryocytic thrombocytopenia, so the T cells may come from the graft donor. The sequenced DNA is TGTGCCATCAGTGAAGGGCTAGCGAACTCCTACAATGAGCAGTTCTTC. Translated, this is CAISEGLANSYNEQFF.